This T cell receptor (beta chain) is drawn from a study of preoperative IRX-2 immunotherapy in early breast cancer. V trimming: 5 bases; J trimming: 1 base; junction bases outside the gene matches: 5. The germline V gene has CDR1 SGHNT and CDR2 YENEEA. The CDR3 contains 15 residues. Regarding treatment: preoperative locoregional IRX-2 cytokine immunotherapy. Samples came from a phase Ib trial of preoperative locoregional IRX-2 cytokine immunotherapy. TCRdb's table, derived via immunoSEQ multiplex PCR, lists solely in-frame clones and lacks some. The profile covers about 42,000 clones, with 70% to 80% appearing a single time and roughly 1.2% taken by the ten largest.

The rearrangement joins TRBV11-3 to TRBJ1-1; the match to TRBD1 covers 9 bases. Material: tumor tissue, obtained after IRX-2 immunotherapy. The sequence came from a human donor with breast cancer. CDR3 nucleotides: TGTGCCAGCAGCCTACAGGGGGCTGGGAACACTGAAGCTTTCTTT. Amino acids: CASSLQGAGNTEAFF.